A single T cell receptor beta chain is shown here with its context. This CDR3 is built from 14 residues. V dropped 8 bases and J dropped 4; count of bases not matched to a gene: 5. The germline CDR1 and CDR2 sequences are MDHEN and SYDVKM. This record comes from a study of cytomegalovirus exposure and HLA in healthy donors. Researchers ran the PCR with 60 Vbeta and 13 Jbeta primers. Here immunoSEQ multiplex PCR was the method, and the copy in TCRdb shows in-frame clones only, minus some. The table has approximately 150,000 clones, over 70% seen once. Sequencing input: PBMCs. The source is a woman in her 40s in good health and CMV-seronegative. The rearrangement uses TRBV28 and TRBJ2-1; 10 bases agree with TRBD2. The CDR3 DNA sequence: TGTGCCAGCGTATTAGCGGGAGGTTACAATGAGCAGTTCTTC. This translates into CASVLAGGYNEQFF. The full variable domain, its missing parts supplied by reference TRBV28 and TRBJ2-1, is DVKVTQSSRYLVKRTGEKVFLECVQDMDHENMFWYRQDPGLGLRLIYFSYDVKMKEKGDIPEGYSVSREKKERFSLILESASTNQTSMYLCASVLAGGYNEQFFGPGTRLTVL.